These T cell receptor beta chains were read from a single sample in a study of T cell responses to AZD1222 COVID-19 vaccine. Sequenced by immunoSEQ multiplex PCR; TCRdb stores in-frame clones only, minus some. This table has approximately 100,000 clones, 87% appearing once. The sample consisted of peripheral blood, taken 28 days after the second AZD1222 dose. The receptor source for this set is an adult who received the AZD1222 COVID-19 vaccine. CDR3s include the opening cysteine and the closing phenylalanine or tryptophan. D genes are given only for firm matches. The listing skips clone size in some rows; elsewhere it reads once, few, many or a size class.

D,V,size,J,CDR3,DNA
TRBD1,TRBV6-5,NA,TRBJ1-1,CASSYSGTGMGTEAFF,TGTGCCAGCAGTTACTCCGGGACAGGGATGGGCACTGAAGCTTTCTTT
NA,TRBV3-1/TRBV3-2,NA,TRBJ2-7,CASSQVEDEQYF,TGTGCCAGCAGCCAAGTTGAGGACGAGCAGTACTTC
NA,TRBV7-8,NA,TRBJ2-6,CASSRVRTAASGANVLTF,TGTGCCAGCAGCCGGGTTCGGACAGCGGCGTCTGGGGCCAACGTCCTGACTTTC
TRBD2,TRBV7-8,few,TRBJ2-1,CASSLLGLASAHNEQFF,TGTGCCAGCAGCCTACTTGGACTAGCCTCCGCTCACAATGAGCAGTTCTTC
NA,TRBV7-2,NA,TRBJ2-3,CASITGVGIDTQYF,TGTGCCAGCATAACTGGTGTGGGTATAGATACGCAGTATTTT
NA,TRBV5-6,NA,TRBJ2-5,CASSLGRLDRQETQYF,TGTGCCAGCAGCTTAGGGAGACTAGACCGCCAAGAGACCCAGTACTTC
TRBD1,TRBV29-1,NA,TRBJ1-2,CSVTRQGAFNGYTF,TGCAGCGTTACAAGACAGGGGGCATTTAATGGCTACACCTTC
TRBD1,TRBV7-8,NA,TRBJ1-5,CASCSRVDRANQPQHF,TGTGCCAGCTGCTCCCGAGTGGACAGGGCCAATCAGCCCCAGCATTTT
NA,TRBV7-2,NA,TRBJ2-2,CASSLPPLNSYTGELFF,TGTGCCAGCAGCTTACCTCCCCTTAACTCCTACACCGGGGAGCTGTTTTTT
NA,TRBV24-1,NA,TRBJ2-2,CATSVLVAGELFF,TGTGCCACCAGTGTTCTTGTAGCCGGGGAGCTGTTTTTT
NA,TRBV28,NA,TRBJ1-3,CASSLVQTVSGNTIYF,TGTGCCAGCAGTTTAGTCCAGACGGTATCTGGAAACACCATATATTTT
NA,TRBV5-1,NA,TRBJ1-3,CASSSGHGGVNTIYF,TGCGCCAGCAGCTCGGGTCACGGAGGGGTAAACACCATATATTTT
TRBD1,TRBV28,once,TRBJ1-2,CASSLVGWEQGTYGYTF,TGTGCCAGCAGTTTGGTAGGGTGGGAACAGGGGACCTATGGCTACACCTTC
NA,TRBV11-2,NA,TRBJ2-7,CASSLAGSISEQYF,TGTGCCAGCAGCTTAGCTGGGAGCATCAGCGAGCAGTACTTC
NA,TRBV4-2,NA,TRBJ2-7,CASSPSGGVSEQYF,TGTGCCAGCAGCCCCAGTGGTGGGGTGAGCGAGCAGTACTTC
NA,TRBV6-5,NA,TRBJ1-1,CASSYSNSASEAFF,TGTGCCAGCAGTTACTCGAACAGTGCCAGTGAAGCTTTCTTT
NA,TRBV2,NA,TRBJ1-1,CASSWDFNTEAFF,TGTGCCAGCAGCTGGGACTTTAACACTGAAGCTTTCTTT
NA,TRBV20-1,NA,TRBJ1-1,CSASLPSGGPTEAFF,TGCAGTGCTAGTCTACCGTCTGGGGGACCCACTGAAGCTTTCTTT
NA,TRBV27,NA,TRBJ2-3,CASSLYKGTDTQYF,TGTGCCAGCAGTTTATATAAGGGCACAGATACGCAGTATTTT
TRBD2,TRBV4-3,NA,TRBJ2-1,CASSQDASGIDNEQFF,TGCGCCAGCAGCCAAGATGCTAGCGGGATCGACAATGAGCAGTTCTTC
NA,TRBV21-1,NA,TRBJ1-2,CASSKDPTIDRYTRAYGYTF,TGTGCCAGCAGCAAAGATCCTACCATCGATCGGTATACCCGGGCCTATGGCTACACCTTC
NA,TRBV7-9,few,TRBJ1-2,CASSLGPRGYTF,TGTGCCAGCAGCTTGGGCCCTCGGGGCTACACCTTC
TRBD2,TRBV5-6,NA,TRBJ2-3,CASSSVAGGRTDTQYF,TGTGCCAGCAGCTCCGTAGCGGGGGGACGCACAGATACGCAGTATTTT
NA,TRBV7-5,NA,TRBJ2-7,CERNTAGPSYEQYF,TGTGAGAGGAACACGGCAGGCCCTTCTTACGAGCAGTACTTC
TRBD2,TRBV7-9,NA,TRBJ2-1,CASSLGLAEQFF,TGTGCCAGCAGCTTGGGACTAGCTGAGCAGTTCTTC
NA,TRBV27,NA,TRBJ1-3,CASRGRGSGNTIYF,TGTGCCAGCAGGGGGCGGGGCTCTGGAAACACCATATATTTT
NA,TRBV6-5,NA,TRBJ1-2,CASRWGDGYTF,TGTGCCAGCAGATGGGGGGATGGCTACACCTTC
TRBD1,TRBV12-3/TRBV12-4,NA,TRBJ1-1,CASSPTGVTEAFF,TGTGCCAGCAGTCCAACAGGGGTCACTGAAGCTTTCTTT
NA,TRBV11-2,NA,TRBJ1-3,CASSRDSGNTIYF,TGTGCCAGCAGCAGGGACTCTGGAAACACCATATATTTT
NA,TRBV6-4,few,TRBJ1-6,CASQGEGANSPLHF,TGTGCCAGTCAAGGCGAGGGTGCAAATTCACCCCTCCACTTT
NA,TRBV7-2,once,TRBJ2-7,CASRDPGSVGQYF,TGTGCCAGCAGAGATCCGGGCTCTGTAGGGCAGTACTTC
NA,TRBV20-1,NA,TRBJ1-2,CSVRQGYGYTF,TGCAGTGTTAGACAAGGCTATGGCTACACCTTC
TRBD1,TRBV6-5,NA,TRBJ2-3,CASSRGQGTDTQYF,TGTGCCAGCAGTCGCGGACAGGGCACAGATACGCAGTATTTT